This paragraph reports one T cell receptor beta chain. The germline V gene encodes CDR1 MNHEY and CDR2 SMNVEV (reference sequence). V shed 5 bases and J shed 3 bases, with 16 bases lying between them. CDR3 size: 15 residues. In the original processing: It was from reference gene primer amplification that nucleated cell counts were estimated. Clones were read by immunoSEQ multiplex PCR, and TCRdb kept only the in-frame ones, dropping some. V and J calls and clone size are those listed in that table; D and trimming were worked out from the DNA. Among approximately 28,000 clones listed, about 90% were seen once. The data stem from a study of blood T cell repertoires in COVID-19. For the study at large: Italy, Spain and the United States were the sources of the convalescent and acute COVID-19 samples. Sample material is recorded as cDNA or gDNA derived from T cells, B-cell-depleted T cells, or PBMCs.

The origin of this receptor is a woman aged 60-75 years with active COVID-19. The chain has TRBV27 and TRBJ1-1; possibly TRBD1 for D (6 bases). The sequencing input was peripheral blood. The CDR3 loop reads CASSRRQVRDTEAFF. In DNA, the CDR3 is TGTGCCAGCAGTCGCCGACAGGTCAGGGACACTGAAGCTTTCTTT.